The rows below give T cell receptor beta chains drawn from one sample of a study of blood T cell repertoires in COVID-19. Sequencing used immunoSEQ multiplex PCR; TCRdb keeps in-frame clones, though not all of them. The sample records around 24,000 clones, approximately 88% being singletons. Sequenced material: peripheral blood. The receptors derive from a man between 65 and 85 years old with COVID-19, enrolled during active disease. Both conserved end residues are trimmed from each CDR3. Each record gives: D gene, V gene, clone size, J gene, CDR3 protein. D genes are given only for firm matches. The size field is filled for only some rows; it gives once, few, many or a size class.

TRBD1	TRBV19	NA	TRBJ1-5	ASSRDRGFFGNQPQH
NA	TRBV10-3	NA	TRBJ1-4	AISETGNEKLF
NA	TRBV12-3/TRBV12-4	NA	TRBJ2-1	ASTQGGWDEQF
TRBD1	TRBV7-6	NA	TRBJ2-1	ASSLGQGPEQF
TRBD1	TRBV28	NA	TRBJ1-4	ASTQGGGGAEKLF
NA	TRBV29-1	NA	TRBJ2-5	SAGGAQETQY
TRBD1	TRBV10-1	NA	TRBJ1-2	ASSRDRGGGYT
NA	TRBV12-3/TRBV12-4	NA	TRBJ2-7	ASSFVTVREQY
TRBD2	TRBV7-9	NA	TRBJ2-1	ASSLETASGREYNEQF
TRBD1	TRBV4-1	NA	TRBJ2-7	ASSQGVAGGDEQY
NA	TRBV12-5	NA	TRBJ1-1	ASVKGGRDVNTEAF
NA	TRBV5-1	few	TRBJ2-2	ASSFSVTNTGELF
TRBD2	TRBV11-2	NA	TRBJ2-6	ASSIAGSGANVLT
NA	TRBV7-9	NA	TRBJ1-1	ASSLFQYTEAF
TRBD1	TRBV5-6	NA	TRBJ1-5	ASSHQRQGSDQPQH
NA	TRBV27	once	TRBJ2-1	ASSWTVDNEQF
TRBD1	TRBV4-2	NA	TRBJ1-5	ASSQGQGVKAQH
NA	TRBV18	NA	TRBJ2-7	ASSGQQGPYEQY
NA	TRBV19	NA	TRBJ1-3	ASRLGFSGGNTIY
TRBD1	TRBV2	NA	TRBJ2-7	ASTPSGTGPPYEQY
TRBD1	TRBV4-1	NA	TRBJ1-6	ASSQVKTGMNSPLH
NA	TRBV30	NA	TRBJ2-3	AWSVSRLGGATQY
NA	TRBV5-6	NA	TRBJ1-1	ASSRQTGTEAF
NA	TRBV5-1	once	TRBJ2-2	ASSLALTGELF
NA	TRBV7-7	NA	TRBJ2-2	ASSMGLYTGELF
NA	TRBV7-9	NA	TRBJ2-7	ASSPGIYEQY
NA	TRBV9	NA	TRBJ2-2	ASSPLTSAGELF
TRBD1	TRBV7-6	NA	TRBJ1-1	ASSLAPTGGTEAF
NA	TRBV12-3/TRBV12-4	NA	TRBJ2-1	ASSFTRDEQF
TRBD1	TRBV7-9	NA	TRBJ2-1	ASNPTGVGNEQF
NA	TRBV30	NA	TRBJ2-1	AWSPRGNEQF
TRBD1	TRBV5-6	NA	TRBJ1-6	ASSPGQGYNSPLH
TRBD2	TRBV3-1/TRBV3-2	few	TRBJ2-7	ASSQDWVAGLSYEQY
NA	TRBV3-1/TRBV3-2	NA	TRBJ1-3	ASSQGAGSGNTIY
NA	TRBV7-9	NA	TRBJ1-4	ASSLAIRGLDEKLF
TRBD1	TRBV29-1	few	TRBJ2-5	SVEQGARKTQY
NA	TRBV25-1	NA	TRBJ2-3	ASRGRKSVVDTQY
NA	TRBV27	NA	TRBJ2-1	ASSPLRSSYNEQF
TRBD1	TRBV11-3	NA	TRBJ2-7	ASSPQAGGTEQY